The 6 T cell receptor beta chains below were found in one sample sequenced in a study of vaccination and CD4 T cells after COVID-19. The time point is: late sampling 161 to 241 days after vaccination in a few convalescent patients. Sample treatment: roughly 10-day PBMC culture with coronavirus spike peptide pools or control peptides (ViraFEST assay). Their cognate antigens are unknown. The Oncomine TCR Beta short-read assay sequenced DNA from cultured CD4+ T cells. From the PCR reads, TCRdb called clonotypes with MiXCR, one entry per CDR3 protein. The sample has about 25,000 distinct CDR3 sequences, less than 40% seen once. The sample consisted of CD4+ T cells from blood, cultured in vitro, taken about 7 months after SARS-CoV-2 vaccination. All receptors derive from a human donor who had recovered from COVID-19.

This clonotype was counted only a few times. This rearrangement joins TRBV20-1 to TRBJ1-5; D is unclear. Looked up from germline, CDR1 is DFQATT and CDR2 is SNEGSKA (reference sequence). This CDR3 region has 14 residues. V lost 0 bases and J lost 0, with 6 bases in between. CDR3 DNA: TGCAGTGCTAGAGATCCAGATAGCAATCAGCCCCAGCATTTT. It yields the protein CSARDPDSNQPQHF.

Here the CDR3 reads CASSLGTSGRAYEQYF. The CDR3 coding sequence is TGTGCCAGCAGCTTGGGGACTAGCGGGAGGGCGTACGAGCAGTACTTC. V is TRBV5-4 and J is TRBJ2-7, with 15 positions matching TRBD2. CDR1 and CDR2 from the germline V gene are SGHNT and YYREEE (reference sequence). V was pared by 0 bases and J by 4 bases, with 2 bases of the junction left unmatched. The CDR3 has 16 amino acids.

V is TRBV28 and J is TRBJ2-1; D is undetermined. CDR1 MDHEN and CDR2 SYDVKM come from the germline V gene. The CDR3 is made up of 14 amino acids. Trimming left V 5 bases short and J 4 bases short, with 12 bases between. This CDR3 is CASSPARLYNEQFF. CDR3 DNA: TGTGCCAGCAGTCCAGCTAGGCTTTACAATGAGCAGTTCTTC. The whole variable domain, remainder taken from reference TRBV28 and TRBJ2-1, is DVKVTQSSRYLVKRTGEKVFLECVQDMDHENMFWYRQDPGLGLRLIYFSYDVKMKEKGDIPEGYSVSREKKERFSLILESASTNQTSMYLCASSPARLYNEQFFGPGTRLTVL.

The chain is built from TRBV28 and TRBJ1-2, with 7 bases aligning to TRBD1. Trimming at V came to 5 bases and at J to 2 bases, leaving 5 bases not matched to a gene. Germline CDR1 reads MDHEN; CDR2 reads SYDVKM. The CDR3 consists of 14 residues. CDR3 region: CASSAGTVNYGYTF. CDR3 sequence (DNA): TGTGCCAGCAGTGCCGGGACAGTCAACTATGGCTACACCTTC.

This clonotype occurred a few times. CDR3 nucleotide sequence: TGTGCCAGCAGCTCATCGAAGGACCGCCGGGAGGAGACCCAGTACTTC. It is translated as CASSSSKDRREETQYF. The V gene is TRBV5-4, the J gene TRBJ2-5, with D possibly matching TRBD2 (6 bases). The ends were cut back, 3 bases at V and 5 bases at J, with 20 bases in the middle. Germline CDR1 reads SGHNT; CDR2 reads YYREEE (reference sequence). The CDR3 is 16 residues long.

The sample holds a few counts of this clonotype. V is TRBV7-6 and J is TRBJ2-3; D is unresolved. The V end lost 5 bases, the J end lost 1 base, and 10 bases lay between the germline ends. Germline CDR1 SGHVS, CDR2 FNYEAQ. The CDR3 is made up of 14 amino acids. The CDR3 DNA sequence: TGTGCCAGCAGCGTCCAGCGCGGCACAGATACGCAGTATTTT. Its translation: CASSVQRGTDTQYF.